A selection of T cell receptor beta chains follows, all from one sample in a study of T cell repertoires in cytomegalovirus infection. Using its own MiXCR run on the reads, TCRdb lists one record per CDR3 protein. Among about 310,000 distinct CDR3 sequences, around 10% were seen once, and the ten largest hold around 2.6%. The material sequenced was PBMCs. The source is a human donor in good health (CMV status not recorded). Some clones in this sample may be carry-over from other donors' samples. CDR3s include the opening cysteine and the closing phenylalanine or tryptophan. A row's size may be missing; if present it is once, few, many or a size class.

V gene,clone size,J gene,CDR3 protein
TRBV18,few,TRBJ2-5,CASSPLVQGEKTQYF
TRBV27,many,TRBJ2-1,CASSLFPRLAGVYNEQFF
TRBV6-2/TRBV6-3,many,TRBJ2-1,CASSYSSGLAGGNHEQFF
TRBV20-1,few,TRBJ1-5,CSALGGGGGQPQHF
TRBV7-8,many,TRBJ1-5,CASRTSSNQPQHF
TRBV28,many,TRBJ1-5,CASSDDRIVRNQPQHF
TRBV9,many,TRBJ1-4,CASSTRGGTAEKLFF
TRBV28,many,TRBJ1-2,CASSDGYGYTF
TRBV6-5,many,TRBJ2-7,CASSYRDRNYEQYF
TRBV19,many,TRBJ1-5,CASSFGGKWKEPQHF
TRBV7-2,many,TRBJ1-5,CASSLAGGGNQPQHF
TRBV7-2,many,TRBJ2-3,CASSQDRVRADTQYF
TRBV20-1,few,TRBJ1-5,CSAPLDSNQPQHF
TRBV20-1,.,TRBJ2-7,CSVLTSPNDEQYF
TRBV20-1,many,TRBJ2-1,CSGNERGDYNEQFF
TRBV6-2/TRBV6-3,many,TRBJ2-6,CASSSQRAGANVLTF
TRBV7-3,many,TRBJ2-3,CASSPGTLITDTQYF
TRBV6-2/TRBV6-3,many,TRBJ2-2,CASSYRLAGGLNTGELFF
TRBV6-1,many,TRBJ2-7,CASSERTSTYEQYF
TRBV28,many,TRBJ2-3,CASDSQADTQYF
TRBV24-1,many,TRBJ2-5,CATSPQGTQETQYF
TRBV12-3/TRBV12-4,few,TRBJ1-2,CASSLRPGTAGYTF
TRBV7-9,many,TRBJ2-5,CASSLNEVLETQYF
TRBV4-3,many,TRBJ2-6,CASSQDWTGGSSGANVLTF